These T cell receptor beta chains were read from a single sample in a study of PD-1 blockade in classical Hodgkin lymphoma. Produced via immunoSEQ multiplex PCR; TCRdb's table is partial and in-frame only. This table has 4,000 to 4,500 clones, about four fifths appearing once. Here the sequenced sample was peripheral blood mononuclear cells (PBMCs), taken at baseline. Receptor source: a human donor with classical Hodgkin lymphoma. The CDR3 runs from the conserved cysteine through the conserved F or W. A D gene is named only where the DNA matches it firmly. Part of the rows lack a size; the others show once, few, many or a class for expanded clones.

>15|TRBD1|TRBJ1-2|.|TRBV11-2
CASSDRGEANYGYTF
TGTGCCAGCAGCGACAGGGGGGAAGCTAACTATGGCTACACCTTC
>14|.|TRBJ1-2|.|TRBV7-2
CASSVFRTNYGYTF
TGTGCCAGCAGCGTTTTCCGGACTAACTATGGCTACACCTTC
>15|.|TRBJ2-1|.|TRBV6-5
CASSQGDFAYNEQFF
TGTGCCAGCAGTCAAGGGGACTTCGCGTACAATGAGCAGTTCTTC
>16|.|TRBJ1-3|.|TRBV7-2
CASSPLPATGGNTIYF
TGTGCCAGCAGCCCGCTTCCCGCTACGGGAGGAAACACCATATATTTT
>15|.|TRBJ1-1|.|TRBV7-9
CASSLGGAGWAEAFF
TGTGCCAGCAGCTTAGGGGGCGCGGGCTGGGCTGAAGCTTTCTTT
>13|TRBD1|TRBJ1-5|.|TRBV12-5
CASALTGGQPQHF
TGTGCTAGTGCCCTAACAGGGGGACAGCCCCAGCATTTT
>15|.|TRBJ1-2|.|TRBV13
CASSLGVEANYGYTF
TGTGCCAGCAGCTTAGGCGTAGAAGCTAACTATGGCTACACCTTC
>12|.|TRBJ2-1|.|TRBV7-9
CASSPISHPQFF
TGTGCCAGCAGTCCCATTTCCCATCCCCAGTTCTTC
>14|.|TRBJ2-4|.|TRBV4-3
CASSQDGGGNIQYF
TGCGCCAGCAGCCAAGACGGGGGCGGCAACATTCAGTACTTC
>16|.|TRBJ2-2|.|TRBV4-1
CASSPTGTMKTGELFF
TGCGCCAGCAGCCCAACCGGGACAATGAAGACCGGGGAGCTGTTTTTT
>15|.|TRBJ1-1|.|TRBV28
CASSLPAGGKTEAFF
TGTGCCAGCAGCCTCCCGGCCGGGGGTAAAACTGAAGCTTTCTTT
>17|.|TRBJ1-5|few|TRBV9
CASSVPQRFRVNQPQHF
TGTGCCAGCAGCGTACCCCAAAGGTTCAGGGTCAATCAGCCCCAGCATTTT
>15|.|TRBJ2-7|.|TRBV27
CASSPGEGTSYEQYF
TGTGCCAGCAGTCCCGGTGAGGGGACATCCTACGAGCAGTACTTC
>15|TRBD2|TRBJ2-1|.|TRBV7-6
CASSLVAGLYDEQFF
TGTGCCAGCAGCTTAGTAGCGGGCCTTTACGATGAGCAGTTCTTC
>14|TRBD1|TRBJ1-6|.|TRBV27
CASSLGQGYSPLHF
TGTGCCAGCAGTTTGGGACAGGGATATTCACCCCTCCACTTT
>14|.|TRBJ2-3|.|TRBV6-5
CASSWDPSTDTQYF
TGTGCCAGCAGTTGGGACCCTAGCACAGATACGCAGTATTTT
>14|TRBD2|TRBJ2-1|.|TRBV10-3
CAISTSGGENEQFF
TGTGCCATCAGTACTAGCGGGGGGGAAAATGAGCAGTTCTTC
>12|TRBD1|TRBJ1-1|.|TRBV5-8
CASSRDRVEAFF
TGTGCCAGCAGCCGAGACAGGGTGGAAGCTTTCTTT
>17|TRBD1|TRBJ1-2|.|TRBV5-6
CASSLIAGGSLSYGYTF
TGTGCCAGCAGCTTAATAGCAGGGGGGTCTCTTAGCTATGGCTACACCTTC
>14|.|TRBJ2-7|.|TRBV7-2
CASSFVAGANEQYF
TGTGCCAGCAGCTTCGTAGCAGGGGCTAACGAGCAGTACTTC
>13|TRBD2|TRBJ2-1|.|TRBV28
CASRLAGYNEQFF
TGTGCCAGCAGACTAGCGGGCTACAATGAGCAGTTCTTC
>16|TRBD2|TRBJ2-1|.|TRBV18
CASSLKASGSSNEQFF
TGTGCCAGCTCACTAAAGGCCAGCGGGAGCTCTAATGAGCAGTTCTTC
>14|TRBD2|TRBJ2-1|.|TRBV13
CASSLGNSKRDEFF
TGTGCCAGCAGCTTAGGAAATTCGAAGCGGGATGAGTTCTTC
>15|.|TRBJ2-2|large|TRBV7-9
CASSFPQQSDLGLFF
TGTGCCAGCAGCTTCCCTCAACAGTCAGACCTCGGGCTGTTTTTT
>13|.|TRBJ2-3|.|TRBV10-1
CASSEKGADTQYF
TGCGCCAGCAGTGAGAAGGGGGCAGATACGCAGTATTTT
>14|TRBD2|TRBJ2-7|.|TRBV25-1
CASSTSGASYEQYF
TGTGCCAGCAGCACTAGCGGGGCCTCCTACGAGCAGTACTTC
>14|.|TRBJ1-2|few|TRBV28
CASSFSAVFYGYTF
TGTGCCAGCAGTTTTTCGGCCGTATTTTATGGCTACACCTTC
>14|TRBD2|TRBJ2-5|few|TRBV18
CASSPRTSLETQYF
TGTGCCAGCTCACCGAGGACTAGTTTGGAGACCCAGTACTTC
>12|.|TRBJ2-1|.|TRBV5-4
CASSEWGNEQFF
TGTGCCAGCAGCGAATGGGGCAATGAGCAGTTCTTC
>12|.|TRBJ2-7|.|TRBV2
CASSAHRDEQYF
TGTGCCAGCAGTGCACACAGGGACGAGCAGTACTTC
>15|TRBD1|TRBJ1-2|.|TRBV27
CASSFQGAKSNGYTF
TGTGCCAGCAGTTTTCAGGGGGCGAAATCGAATGGCTACACCTTC
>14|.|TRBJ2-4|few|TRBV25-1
CASSEERSGNIQYF
TGTGCCAGCAGTGAAGAAAGGTCGGGAAACATTCAGTACTTC
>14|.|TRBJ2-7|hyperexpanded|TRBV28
CASSWVSGLTEQYF
TGTGCCAGCAGTTGGGTGAGCGGACTTACCGAGCAGTACTTC
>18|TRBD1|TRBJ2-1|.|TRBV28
CASSLLVEGGYTPNEQFF
TGTGCCAGCAGTTTATTGGTAGAAGGGGGCTATACACCAAATGAGCAGTTCTTC
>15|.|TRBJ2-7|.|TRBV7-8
CASSLGQLSSYEQYF
TGTGCCAGCAGCTTAGGGCAGTTAAGCTCCTACGAGCAGTACTTC
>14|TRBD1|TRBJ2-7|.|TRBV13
CASSVDRDSYEQYF
TGTGCCAGCAGCGTCGACAGGGACTCCTACGAGCAGTACTTC
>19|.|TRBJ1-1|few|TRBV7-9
CASSLGGKVMGRRNTEAFF
TGTGCCAGCAGCTTAGGGGGAAAAGTGATGGGGCGCCGGAACACTGAAGCTTTCTTT
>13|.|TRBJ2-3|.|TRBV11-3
CASSSSRGDTQYF
TGTGCCAGCAGCTCATCACGGGGAGATACGCAGTATTTT
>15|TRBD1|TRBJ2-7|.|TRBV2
CASSELGDRTYEQYF
TGTGCCAGCAGTGAACTGGGGGACAGGACATACGAGCAGTACTTC
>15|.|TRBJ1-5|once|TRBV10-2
CASSAGAAVDQPQHF
TGCGCCAGCAGCGCAGGGGCAGCGGTTGATCAGCCCCAGCATTTT
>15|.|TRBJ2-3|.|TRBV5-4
CASSPDSPSTDTQYF
TGTGCCAGCAGCCCGGACAGCCCTAGCACAGATACGCAGTATTTT
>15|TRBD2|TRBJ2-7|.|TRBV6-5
CASSYSPSGSFEQYF
TGTGCCAGCAGTTACTCTCCTAGCGGGAGTTTCGAGCAGTACTTC
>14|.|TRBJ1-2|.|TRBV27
CASSLSTGTGGYTF
TGTGCCAGCAGTTTATCTACAGGGACGGGTGGCTACACCTTC
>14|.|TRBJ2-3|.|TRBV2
CASSGPGGTDTQYF
TGTGCCAGCAGTGGTCCCGGGGGCACAGATACGCAGTATTTT
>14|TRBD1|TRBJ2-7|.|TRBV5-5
CASSPGTGTDEQYF
TGTGCCAGCAGCCCGGGGACAGGCACTGACGAGCAGTACTTC
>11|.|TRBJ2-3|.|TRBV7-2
CASSSLIHQYF
TGTGCCAGCAGCTCTTTAATCCACCAGTATTTT
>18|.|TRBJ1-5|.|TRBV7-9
CASSLAVRGGDSNQPQHF
TGTGCCAGCAGCTTAGCGGTGCGGGGGGGTGATAGCAATCAGCCCCAGCATTTT
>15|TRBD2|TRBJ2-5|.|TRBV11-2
CASSLVGLAAETQYF
TGTGCCAGCAGCTTAGTCGGGCTAGCGGCCGAGACCCAGTACTTC
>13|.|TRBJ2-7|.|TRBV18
CASVPDSTYEQYF
TGTGCCAGCGTCCCGGACAGCACCTACGAGCAGTACTTC
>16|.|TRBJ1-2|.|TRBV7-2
CASSLRPLTENYGYTF
TGTGCCAGCAGCCTCCGACCCCTTACAGAAAACTATGGCTACACCTTC
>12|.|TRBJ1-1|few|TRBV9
CASSSENTEAFF
TGTGCCAGCAGCTCAGAGAACACTGAAGCTTTCTTT
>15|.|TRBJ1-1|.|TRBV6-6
CASSFLVPGGTEAFF
TGTGCCAGCAGTTTTCTCGTACCCGGAGGCACTGAAGCTTTCTTT
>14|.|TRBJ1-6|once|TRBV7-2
CASSLETRSKALHF
TGTGCCAGCAGCTTAGAGACCAGGTCTAAAGCCCTCCACTTT
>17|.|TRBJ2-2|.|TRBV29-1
CSVGMRGGSGTPGSCFF
.
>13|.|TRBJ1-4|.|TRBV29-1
CSVEGLLAGKLFF
TGCAGCGTTGAAGGTCTTCTTGCCGGAAAACTGTTTTTT